The next 12 T cell receptor beta chains were all read from a single sample in a study of beta chain features in type 1 diabetes. Sequencing targeted expressed TCRB transcripts, as all isolated RNA had been reverse transcribed. Repertoires were generated with immunoSEQ multiplex PCR, while TCRdb's copy carries only in-frame clones and drops some. The sample records around 200,000 clones, about 13% being singletons. The sequenced sample was central memory CD4+ T cells from blood. The source is a woman aged 18-35 years in good health.

This clone was seen only a few times. The V gene is TRBV5-1, the J gene TRBJ2-5; 9 bases are a match to TRBD2. CDR3 size: 14 residues. The ends lost 4 bases at V and 3 bases at J; junction bases unmatched: 4. In germline, CDR1 is SGHRS, CDR2 YFSETQ. The CDR3, as DNA: TGCGCCAGCAGCGGGGGACTAGCAAAAGAGACCCAGTACTTC. Protein sequence: CASSGGLAKETQYF.

This clone has just a few counts. The V call is TRBV25-1, the J call TRBJ2-7, with 12 nucleotides matching TRBD2. There are 15 residues in the CDR3. The V gene end was trimmed by 8 bases and the J gene end by 4 bases; junction bases not matched to a gene: 9. Germline values: CDR1 MGHDK, CDR2 SYGVNS. CDR3 in DNA: TGTGCCAGCGCCACTTGGGGACTAGCGGGTTACGAGCAGTACTTC. It translates to CASATWGLAGYEQYF.

V gene TRBV9 combines with J gene TRBJ2-1, with 10 positions matching TRBD2. The CDR3 sequence is 17 residues long. V gave up 4 bases and J gave up 2 bases; unmatched junction bases: 9. Germline CDR1 and CDR2: SGDLS and YYNGEE. Written as DNA, the CDR3 is TGTGCCAGCAGCTCCCCTTTCAGCGGGAGGGCCTACAATGAGCAGTTCTTC. This translates into CASSSPFSGRAYNEQFF.

This chain links TRBV11-1 with TRBJ2-3, with a tentative D call TRBD2 (5 bases). The CDR3 spans 16 residues. The V end was cut by 6 bases, the J end by 0 bases, with 16 bases between. CDR1 SGHAT and CDR2 FQDESV come from the germline V gene (reference sequence). CDR3 nucleotides: TGTGCCAGCAGTTCTACTCTAGCTCCTAGCACAGATACGCAGTATTTT. It encodes CASSSTLAPSTDTQYF.

This sequence joins TRBV2 and TRBJ2-7; D perhaps matches TRBD2 (6 bases). Per germline, CDR1 SNHLY and CDR2 FYNNEI. The CDR3 extends over 14 amino acids. The germline V and J ends were trimmed by 8 bases and 6 bases, with 20 bases remaining between them. CDR3 in amino acids: CASGGMGVPGEQYF. The CDR3 nucleotides read TGTGCCAGCGGAGGGATGGGAGTCCCTGGCGAGCAGTACTTC.

The chain joins TRBV7-2 to TRBJ2-7; D call uncertain. This CDR3 is built from 15 residues. Trimming stripped 2 bases from V and 2 bases from J, with 13 bases between. Germline CDR1 is SGHTA and CDR2 is FQGNSA. The CDR3 region is CASSLTVELTYEQYF. CDR3 coding DNA: TGTGCCAGCAGCTTAACCGTCGAACTAACCTACGAGCAGTACTTC.

This chain uses TRBV29-1 with TRBJ2-5, with D perhaps TRBD1 (6 bases). CDR3 length: 13 amino acids. Germline V gene sequence: CDR1 SQVTM, CDR2 ANQGSEA. The V gene lost 6 bases and the J gene lost 2 bases, with 13 bases spanning the gap. The CDR3 sequence is CSVTGRGQETQYF. CDR3 coding DNA: TGCAGCGTGACGGGAAGGGGGCAAGAGACCCAGTACTTC. Supplemented by reference TRBV29-1 and TRBJ2-5, the full variable domain reads SAVISQKPSRDICQRGTSLTIQCQVDSQVTMMFWYRQQPGQSLTLIATANQGSEATYESGFVIDKFPISRPNLTFSTLTVSNMSPEDSSIYLCSVTGRGQETQYFGPGTRLLVL.

V and J are TRBV7-2 and TRBJ2-5, with D maybe TRBD1 (5 bases). The CDR3 contains 15 residues. Trimming took 1 base from V and 0 from J, leaving 9 bases between them. Germline V CDR1 and CDR2: SGHTA, FQGNSA. For the CDR3, the DNA is TGTGCCAGCAGCTTAGTGACAGCGCACCAAGAGACCCAGTACTTC. This gives the protein CASSLVTAHQETQYF.

The CDR3 DNA reads as TGTGCCAGCAGTCCAATCGGACTAGCGGCCCACAATGAGCAGTTCTTC. Translation: CASSPIGLAAHNEQFF. The chain recombines TRBV28 with TRBJ2-1, with 10 bases identical to TRBD2. Trimming removed 5 bases from V and 5 bases from J; junction bases left unmatched: 9. CDR3 length: 16 amino acids. Germline lookup yields CDR1 MDHEN and CDR2 SYDVKM.

Written as DNA, the CDR3 is TGTGCCAGCAGCTTAGTCAGGGGGCAGGGGACTGAAGCTTTCTTT. Translation: CASSLVRGQGTEAFF. The chain recombines TRBV7-8 with TRBJ1-1, with TRBD1 matching 8 bases. This CDR3 spans 15 amino acids. The V gene end was trimmed by 1 base and the J gene end by 5 bases; junction bases not matched to a gene: 6. The V gene's germline CDR1 is SGHVS and CDR2 FQNEAQ. Filled out from reference TRBV7-8 and TRBJ1-1, the complete variable domain reads GAGVSQSPRYKVAKRGQDVALRCDPISGHVSLFWYQQALGQGPEFLTYFQNEAQLDKSGLPSDRFFAERPEGSVSTLKIQRTQQEDSAVYLCASSLVRGQGTEAFFGQGTRLTVV.

J is TRBJ2-2 and V is TRBV6-4; a possible D gene is TRBD1 (5 bases). Germline V CDR1 and CDR2: MRHNA, SNTAGT. Trimming took off 6 bases at V and 1 base at J, with 12 bases between the two ends. The CDR3 has 15 amino acids. In DNA form, the CDR3 reads TGTGCCAGCAGCCACGACAGCCGGAACACCGGGGAGCTGTTTTTT. Its protein product is CASSHDSRNTGELFF.

This clone was seen only once. V usage is TRBV28 and J usage is TRBJ1-1; 9 positions match TRBD1. The germline V gene encodes CDR1 MDHEN and CDR2 SYDVKM. V trimming: 5 bases; J trimming: 5 bases; junction bases outside the gene matches: 9. The CDR3 consists of 15 residues. The CDR3 region is CASSGPQGARTEAFF. CDR3 DNA sequence: TGTGCCAGCAGTGGACCACAGGGGGCGAGGACTGAAGCTTTCTTT.